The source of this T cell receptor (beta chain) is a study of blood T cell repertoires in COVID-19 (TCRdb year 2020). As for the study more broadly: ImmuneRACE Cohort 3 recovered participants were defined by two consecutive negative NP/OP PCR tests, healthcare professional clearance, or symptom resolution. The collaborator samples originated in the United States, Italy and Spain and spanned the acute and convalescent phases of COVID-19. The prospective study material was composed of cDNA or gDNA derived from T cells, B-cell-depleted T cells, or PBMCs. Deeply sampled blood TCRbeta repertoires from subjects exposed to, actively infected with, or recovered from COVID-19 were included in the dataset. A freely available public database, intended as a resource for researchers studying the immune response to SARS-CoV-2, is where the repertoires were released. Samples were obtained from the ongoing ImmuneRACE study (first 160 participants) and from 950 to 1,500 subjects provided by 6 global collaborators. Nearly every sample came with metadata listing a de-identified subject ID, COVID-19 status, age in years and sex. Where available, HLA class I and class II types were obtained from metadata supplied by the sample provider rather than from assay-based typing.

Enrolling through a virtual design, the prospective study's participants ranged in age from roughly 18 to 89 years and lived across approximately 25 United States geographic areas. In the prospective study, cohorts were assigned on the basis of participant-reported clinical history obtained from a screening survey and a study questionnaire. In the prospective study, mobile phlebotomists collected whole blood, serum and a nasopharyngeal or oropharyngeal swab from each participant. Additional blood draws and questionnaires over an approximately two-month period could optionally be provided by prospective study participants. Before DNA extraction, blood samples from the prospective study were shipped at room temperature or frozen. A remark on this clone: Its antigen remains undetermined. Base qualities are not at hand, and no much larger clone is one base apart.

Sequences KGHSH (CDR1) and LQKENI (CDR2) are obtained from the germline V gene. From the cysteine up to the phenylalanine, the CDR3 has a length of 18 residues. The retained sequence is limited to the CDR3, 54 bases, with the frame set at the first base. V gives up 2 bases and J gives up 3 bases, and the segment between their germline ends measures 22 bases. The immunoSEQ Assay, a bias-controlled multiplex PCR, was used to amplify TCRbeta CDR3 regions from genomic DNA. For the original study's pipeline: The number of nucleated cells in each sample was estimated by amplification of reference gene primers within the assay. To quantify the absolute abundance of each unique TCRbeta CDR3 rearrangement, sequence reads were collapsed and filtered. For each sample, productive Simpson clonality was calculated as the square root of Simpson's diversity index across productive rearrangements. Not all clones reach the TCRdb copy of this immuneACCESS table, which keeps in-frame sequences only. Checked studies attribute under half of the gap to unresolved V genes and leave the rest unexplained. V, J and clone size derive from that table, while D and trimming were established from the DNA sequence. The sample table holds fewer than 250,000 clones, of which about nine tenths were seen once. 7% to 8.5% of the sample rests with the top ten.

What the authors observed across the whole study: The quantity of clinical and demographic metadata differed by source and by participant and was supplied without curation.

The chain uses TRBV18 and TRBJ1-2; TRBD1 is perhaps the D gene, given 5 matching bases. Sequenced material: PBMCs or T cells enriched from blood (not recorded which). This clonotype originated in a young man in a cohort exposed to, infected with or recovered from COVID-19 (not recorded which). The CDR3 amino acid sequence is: CASSPSAGNPHLDYGYTF. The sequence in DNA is TGTGCCAGCTCACCATCGGCAGGGAACCCCCACCTTGACTATGGCTACACCTTC.